The rows below give T cell receptor beta chains drawn from one sample of a study of blood T cells in healthy people across ages. TCRdb fed the 5' RACE reads into MiXCR, producing one record per CDR3 protein. This table has approximately 1.5 million distinct CDR3 sequences, about 32% appearing once. The specimen sequenced was blood. Every receptor here comes from a woman aged 25 to 39 in good health. Each CDR3 is given with its conserved first and last residue. D genes are given only for firm matches. Clone sizes are given selectively: once, few, many, or a class where the clone is expanded.

size	D	V	J	CDR3	DNA
.	TRBD2	TRBV20-1	TRBJ2-5	CSAREGREGQYF	TGCAGTGCTAGAGAAGGGCGGGAGGGGCAGTACTTC
.	.	TRBV20-1	TRBJ1-1	CSALPGHEAFF	TGCAGTGCTCTCCCGGGGCATGAAGCTTTCTTT
.	.	TRBV20-1	TRBJ1-5	CSAVQGAPSNQPQHF	TGCAGTGCTGTACAGGGAGCACCTAGCAATCAGCCCCAGCATTTT
few	.	TRBV12-3/TRBV12-4	TRBJ2-7	CASSADRTRHEQYF	TGTGCCAGCAGTGCGGACCGGACTCGTCACGAGCAGTACTTC
few	TRBD1	TRBV4-2	TRBJ1-1	CASSTPGTGLNTEAFF	TGTGCCAGCAGCACCCCCGGGACAGGGCTGAACACTGAAGCTTTCTTT
few	TRBD2	TRBV11-2	TRBJ2-5	CASSVGVASGSQEQYF	TGTGCCAGCAGTGTGGGTGTAGCTAGCGGGAGTCAAGAGCAGTACTTC
.	.	TRBV2	TRBJ2-1	CASSDIGRYYEQFF	TGTGCCAGCAGTGATATAGGCAGGTATTATGAGCAGTTCTTC
few	TRBD1	TRBV20-1	TRBJ2-7	CSATSQGAVGQGAVEQYF	TGCAGTGCTACTTCTCAGGGAGCCGTTGGACAGGGGGCGGTCGAGCAGTACTTC
few	.	TRBV20-1	TRBJ2-3	CSAVPSRPTDTQYF	TGCAGTGCAGTCCCTTCTCGGCCAACAGATACGCAGTATTTT
few	.	TRBV7-3	TRBJ2-3	CASSSSTARINPDTQYF	TGTGCCAGCAGCTCGAGCACAGCCCGGATAAACCCAGATACGCAGTATTTT
few	.	TRBV7-8	TRBJ2-3	CASFRRGTQYF	TGTGCCAGCTTCCGTCGGGGGACGCAGTATTTT
few	.	TRBV6-1	TRBJ2-6	CAGRQALSGANVLTF	TGTGCCGGACGGCAGGCCCTCTCTGGGGCCAACGTCCTGACTTTC
.	TRBD1	TRBV7-2	TRBJ1-2	CASSLSGQGANGYTF	TGTGCCAGCAGCTTATCCGGACAGGGGGCGAACGGCTACACCTTC
few	.	TRBV29-1	TRBJ2-3	CSVDGRTPDTQYF	TGCAGCGTTGACGGACGAACCCCCGATACGCAGTATTTT
few	.	TRBV20-1	TRBJ2-3	CSARLRGPSTDTQYF	TGCAGTGCTAGACTTCGAGGGCCTAGCACAGATACGCAGTATTTT
.	.	TRBV7-9	TRBJ1-4	CASSKGTQEKLFF	TGTGCCAGCAGCAAAGGGACGCAGGAAAAACTGTTTTTT
few	TRBD2	TRBV20-1	TRBJ2-1	CSARDTSGMKDEQFF	TGCAGTGCTAGAGATACTAGCGGGATGAAAGATGAGCAGTTCTTC
.	.	TRBV29-1	TRBJ1-2	CSVIERDYGYTF	TGCAGCGTTATCGAACGGGACTATGGCTACACCTTC
few	.	TRBV28	TRBJ1-1	CASSPRGEYTEAFF	TGTGCCAGCAGTCCCAGGGGCGAGTACACTGAAGCTTTCTTT
.	TRBD1	TRBV7-9	TRBJ1-2	CASSSAATGVGGYTF	TGTGCCAGCAGCTCCGCGGCGACAGGGGTGGGTGGCTACACCTTC
.	.	TRBV29-1	TRBJ1-2	CSVALGGDYGYTF	TGCAGCGTTGCGCTGGGGGGGGACTATGGCTACACCTTC
.	.	TRBV7-2	TRBJ2-7	CANSLVQNREQYF	TGTGCCAACAGCTTAGTACAGAACCGCGAGCAGTACTTC
few	TRBD1	TRBV5-1	TRBJ1-1	CASSSTGTGLATEAFF	TGCGCCAGCAGCTCTACCGGGACAGGGCTCGCCACTGAAGCTTTCTTT
few	TRBD2	TRBV20-1	TRBJ2-1	CSARDSRLAVYSEQFF	TGCAGTGCTAGAGATAGTCGGCTAGCGGTCTACAGTGAGCAGTTCTTC
.	TRBD1	TRBV28	TRBJ2-7	CASSPMDRGVIYEQYF	TGTGCCAGCAGCCCTATGGACAGGGGGGTCATCTACGAGCAGTACTTC
.	.	TRBV2	TRBJ2-3	CATNPRGPDTQYF	TGTGCCACCAACCCCCGAGGGCCCGATACGCAGTATTTT
.	.	TRBV19	TRBJ1-5	CASTRQNNQPQHF	TGTGCCAGTACTCGGCAGAACAATCAGCCCCAGCATTTT
many	.	TRBV6-1	TRBJ1-5	CASSERGSPYSNQPQHF	TGTGCCAGCAGTGAAAGGGGGAGCCCTTATAGCAATCAGCCCCAGCATTTT
.	.	TRBV6-2/TRBV6-3	TRBJ2-1	CASSGRLGSSYNEQFF	TGTGCCAGCAGTGGTCGACTAGGCAGCTCCTACAATGAGCAGTTCTTC
few	.	TRBV30	TRBJ1-2	CAWRAGESYTF	TGTGCCTGGAGAGCAGGGGAAAGCTACACCTTC
.	TRBD1	TRBV7-9	TRBJ2-5	CASSSVEQGARLDQYF	TGTGCCAGCAGCTCTGTCGAACAGGGGGCGAGACTGGACCAGTACTTC
few	.	TRBV20-1	TRBJ2-3	CSATDVGDTQYF	TGCAGTGCTACCGACGTAGGAGATACGCAGTATTTT
.	.	TRBV12-3/TRBV12-4	TRBJ1-1	CASSPRGSLNTEAFF	TGTGCCAGTTCACCTCGGGGGAGTTTGAACACTGAAGCTTTCTTT
few	.	TRBV9	TRBJ2-4	CASSVGIDLAKNIQYF	TGTGCCAGCAGCGTAGGGATAGATTTGGCCAAAAACATTCAGTACTTC
.	TRBD2	TRBV7-9	TRBJ2-7	CASSLKGLEGFSNEQYF	TGTGCCAGCAGCTTAAAGGGACTAGAAGGTTTTAGTAATGAGCAGTACTTC
.	TRBD1	TRBV5-1	TRBJ1-4	CASSITGAVNEKLFF	TGCGCCAGCAGCATTACAGGGGCCGTTAATGAAAAACTGTTTTTT
.	.	TRBV7-9	TRBJ2-5	CASSPRFGSRYQETQYF	TGTGCCAGCAGCCCCCGCTTCGGCAGCCGTTACCAAGAGACCCAGTACTTC
few	TRBD1	TRBV20-1	TRBJ2-7	CSARGKPTGTGGFEQYF	TGCAGTGCTAGAGGAAAGCCCACCGGGACAGGGGGCTTCGAGCAGTACTTC
.	.	TRBV7-8	TRBJ2-7	CASSPEPIAVYEQYF	TGTGCCAGCAGCCCGGAACCAATAGCCGTCTACGAGCAGTACTTC
few	TRBD2	TRBV28	TRBJ2-1	CASSFGRGGFNEQFF	TGTGCCAGCAGCTTCGGGAGGGGTGGGTTCAATGAGCAGTTCTTC
.	TRBD1	TRBV29-1	TRBJ1-1	CSVGPGGLEAFF	TGCAGCGTTGGACCAGGGGGACTTGAAGCTTTCTTT
.	.	TRBV4-1	TRBJ1-2	CASSPLNSGGDGYTF	TGCGCCAGCAGCCCCCTAAATTCGGGAGGGGACGGCTACACCTTC
many	.	TRBV4-2	TRBJ2-7	CASSQDPSGASSYEQYF	TGTGCCAGCAGCCAAGACCCATCCGGGGCCAGCTCCTACGAGCAGTACTTC
.	.	TRBV5-1	TRBJ2-4	CASSLEGFGNIQYF	TGCGCCAGCAGCTTGGAAGGGTTCGGAAACATTCAGTACTTC
.	.	TRBV7-9	TRBJ2-3	CASSRIQGARADTQYF	TGTGCCAGCAGCCGGATACAGGGTGCGAGGGCAGATACGCAGTATTTT
many	TRBD1	TRBV25-1	TRBJ2-3	CASRPDRGVPTDTQYF	TGTGCCAGCAGGCCTGACAGGGGAGTCCCCACAGATACGCAGTATTTT
.	TRBD2	TRBV11-2	TRBJ2-3	CASSLGLAGPYTDTQYF	TGTGCCAGCAGCCTAGGACTAGCGGGGCCGTACACAGATACGCAGTATTTT
few	.	TRBV7-9	TRBJ2-5	CASSLEQAQETQYF	TGTGCCAGCAGCTTAGAACAGGCCCAAGAGACCCAGTACTTC
many	.	TRBV5-1	TRBJ2-1	CASSLGGTNEQFF	TGTGCCAGCAGCTTAGGCGGGACAAATGAGCAGTTCTTC
.	TRBD2	TRBV20-1	TRBJ2-3	CSAEGTSGTTSTDTQYF	TGCAGTGCCGAAGGGACTAGCGGGACCACTAGCACAGATACGCAGTATTTT